The T cell receptor (beta chain) described here comes from a study of blood T cell repertoires in COVID-19. At the level of the study: Sample material is recorded as cDNA or gDNA derived from T cells, B-cell-depleted T cells, or PBMCs.

The CDR3 runs to 14 residues. CDR1 is SGHDT and CDR2 is YYEEEE in the germline V gene. Trimming removed 4 bases at V and 2 bases at J, with 12 bases between. Cohort placement rested on clinical history that participants reported themselves. The protocol was immunoSEQ multiplex PCR, while the TCRdb copy is restricted to in-frame clones and leaves out a portion. The top ten clones hold less than 6% of a sample with more than 250,000 clones, approximately 87% of them seen once. The sequence derives from a woman in her twenties or thirties who had recovered from COVID-19. The rearrangement joins TRBV5-6 to TRBJ2-5; D is unclear. Source material: PBMCs or T cells enriched from blood (not recorded which). The CDR3 nucleotides are TGTGCCAGCAGCCAAGGTACCGGGCAAGAGACCCAGTACTTC. It translates to CASSQGTGQETQYF.